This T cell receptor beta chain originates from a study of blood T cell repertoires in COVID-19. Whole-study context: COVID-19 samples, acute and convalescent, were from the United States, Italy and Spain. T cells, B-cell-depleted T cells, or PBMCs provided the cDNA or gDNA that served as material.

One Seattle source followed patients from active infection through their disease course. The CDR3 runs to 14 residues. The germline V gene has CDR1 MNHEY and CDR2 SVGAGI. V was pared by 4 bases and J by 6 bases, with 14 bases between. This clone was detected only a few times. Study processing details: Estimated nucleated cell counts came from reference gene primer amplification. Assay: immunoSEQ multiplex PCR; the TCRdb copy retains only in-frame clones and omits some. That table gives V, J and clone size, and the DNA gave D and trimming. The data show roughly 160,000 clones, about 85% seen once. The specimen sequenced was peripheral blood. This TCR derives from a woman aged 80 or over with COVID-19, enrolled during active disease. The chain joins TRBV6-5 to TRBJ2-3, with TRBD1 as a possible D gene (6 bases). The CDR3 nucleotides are TGTGCCAGCAGTTGGCAGGGGAATTGGGATACGCAGTATTTT. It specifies CASSWQGNWDTQYF.